This T cell receptor (beta chain) was sequenced for a study of blood T cell repertoires in COVID-19 (dated by TCRdb to about 2020). A note on the overall study: Samples from collaborators originated in the United States, Italy and Spain and spanned both the acute and convalescent phases of COVID-19. Samples were obtained from the ongoing ImmuneRACE study (first 160 participants) and from some 1,200 subjects provided by 6 global collaborators. The material from the prospective study consisted of cDNA or gDNA derived from T cells, B-cell-depleted T cells, or PBMCs. HLA class I and class II types, where available, came from metadata supplied by the sample provider rather than from assay-based typing. The repertoires were released in a freely available public database meant as a resource for research on the immune response to SARS-CoV-2. Sample metadata almost always included a de-identified subject ID, COVID-19 status, age in years and sex. Subjects who had been exposed to COVID-19, were actively infected with it, or had recovered from it provided the deeply sampled blood TCRbeta repertoires that made up the dataset.

The investigation overall reported the following: The amount of clinical and demographic metadata varied by source and participant and was provided uncurated.

At one collaborating source in Seattle, patients were enrolled during active infection and were followed longitudinally through the course of disease. Collaborating institutions collected whole blood in K2EDTA tubes following their own protocols. For TCRbeta analysis, collaborator samples were shipped as frozen whole blood, as isolated PBMCs, or as DNA extracted from either sample type. In this sample, this clone turned up once. The target of this receptor is not known. The record has no base qualities; no much larger clone is one base away. TCRbeta CDR3 regions were amplified from genomic DNA using the immunoSEQ Assay, a bias-controlled multiplex PCR. The original pipeline was this. The number of nucleated cells in each sample was estimated by amplification of reference gene primers within the assay. To quantify the absolute abundance of each unique TCRbeta CDR3 rearrangement, sequence reads were collapsed and filtered. For each sample, productive Simpson clonality was calculated as the square root of Simpson's diversity index across productive rearrangements. Held by TCRdb, this immuneACCESS table contains in-frame sequences only and omits some clones. Under half of the omission traces to an unresolved V gene where checked; the cause of the rest is unknown. V and J calls and clone size are given by that table; D and trimming were obtained from the DNA. A total of 300,000 to 350,000 clones appear in this sample, around 90% of them only once. Together, the top ten hold more than 6% of the sample.

The specimen sequenced was peripheral blood. This receptor was identified in a woman aged 25 to 39 with COVID-19, enrolled during active disease.

The base sequence is TGTGCCAGTAGTAGGACTAGCGGGAGCACAGATACGCAGTATTTT. It is translated as CASSRTSGSTDTQYF. The rearranged chain carries TRBV19 and TRBJ2-3, and TRBD2 matches 11 of the central bases. The germline V gene (reference sequence) specifies LNHDA as CDR1 and SQIVND as CDR2. Trimming accounts for 4 bases at V and 0 bases at J, while the number of junction bases matched to no gene is 0. Spanning cysteine to phenylalanine, the CDR3 consists of 15 amino acids. Only the CDR3 region is kept as DNA, spanning 45 bases read in frame from base 1.